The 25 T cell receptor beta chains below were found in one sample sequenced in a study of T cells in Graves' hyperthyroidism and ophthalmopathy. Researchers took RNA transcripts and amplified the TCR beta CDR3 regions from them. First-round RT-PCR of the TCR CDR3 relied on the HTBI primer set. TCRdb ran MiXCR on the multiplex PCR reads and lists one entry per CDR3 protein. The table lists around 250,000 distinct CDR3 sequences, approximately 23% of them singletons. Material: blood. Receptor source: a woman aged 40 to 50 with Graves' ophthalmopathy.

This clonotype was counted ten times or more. As DNA, the CDR3 is TGCAGTGCCAACACGGGGGGGCACCACGAGCAGTACTTC. It encodes CSANTGGHHEQYF. The chain is built from TRBV20-1 and TRBJ2-7, with TRBD2 matching 8 bases. CDR1 is DFQATT and CDR2 is SNEGSKA in the germline V gene (reference sequence). V was clipped by 6 bases and J by 5 bases; unmatched bases: 9. The length of the CDR3 is 13 residues.

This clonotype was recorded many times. CDR3 DNA: TGCGCCAGCAGGGCGACAGGGTATGGCTACACCTTC. This sequence encodes CASRATGYGYTF. This sequence joins TRBV5-1 and TRBJ1-2; 7 bases are shared with TRBD1. With V trimmed by 5 bases and J by 5 bases, 3 bases remained unmatched. The CDR3 runs to 12 residues. CDR1 is SGHRS, CDR2 YFSETQ, per germline.

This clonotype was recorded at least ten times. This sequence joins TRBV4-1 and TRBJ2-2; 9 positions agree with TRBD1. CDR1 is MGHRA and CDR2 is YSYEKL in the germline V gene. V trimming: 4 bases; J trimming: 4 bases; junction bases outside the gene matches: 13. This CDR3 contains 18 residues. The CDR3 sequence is CASSPWDRERSSTGELFF. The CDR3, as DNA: TGCGCCAGCAGCCCCTGGGACAGGGAGCGGTCGAGCACCGGGGAGCTGTTTTTT.

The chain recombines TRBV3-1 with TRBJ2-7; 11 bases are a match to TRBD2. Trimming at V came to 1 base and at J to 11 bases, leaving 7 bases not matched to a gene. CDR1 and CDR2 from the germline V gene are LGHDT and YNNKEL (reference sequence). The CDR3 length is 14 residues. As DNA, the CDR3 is TGTGCCAGCAGCCAAGGGCTTAGCGGGAGGGCCAAGTACTTC. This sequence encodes CASSQGLSGRAKYF.

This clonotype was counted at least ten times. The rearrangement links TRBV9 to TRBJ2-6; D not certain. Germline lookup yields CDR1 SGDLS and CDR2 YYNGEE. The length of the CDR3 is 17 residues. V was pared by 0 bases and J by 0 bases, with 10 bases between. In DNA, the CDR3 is TGTGCCAGCAGCGTAGGGACGGCTAACTCTGGGGCCAACGTCCTGACTTTC. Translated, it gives CASSVGTANSGANVLTF.

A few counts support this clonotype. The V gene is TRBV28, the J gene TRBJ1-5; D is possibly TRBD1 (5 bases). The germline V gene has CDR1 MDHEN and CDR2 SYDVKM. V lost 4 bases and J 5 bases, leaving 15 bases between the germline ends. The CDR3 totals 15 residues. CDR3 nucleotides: TGTGCCAGCAGTTCTACGGGGCGAAACGATCAGCCCCAGCATTTT. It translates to CASSSTGRNDQPQHF.

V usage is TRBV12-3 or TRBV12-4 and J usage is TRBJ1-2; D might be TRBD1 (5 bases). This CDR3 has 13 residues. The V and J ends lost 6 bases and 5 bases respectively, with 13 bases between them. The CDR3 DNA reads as TGTGCCAGCAGCCAAGGGGTGAGGTATGGCTACACCTTC. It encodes CASSQGVRYGYTF.

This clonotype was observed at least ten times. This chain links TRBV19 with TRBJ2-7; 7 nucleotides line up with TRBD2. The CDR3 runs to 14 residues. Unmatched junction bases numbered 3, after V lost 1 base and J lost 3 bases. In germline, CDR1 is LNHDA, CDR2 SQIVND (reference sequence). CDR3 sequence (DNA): TGTGCCAGTAGTATAGGACGCGGGAGCTACGAGCAGTACTTC. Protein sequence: CASSIGRGSYEQYF. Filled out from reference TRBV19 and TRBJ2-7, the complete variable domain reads DGGITQSPKYLFRKEGQNVTLSCEQNLNHDAMYWYRQDPGQGLRLIYYSQIVNDFQKGDIAEGYSVSREKKESFPLTVTSAQKNPTAFYLCASSIGRGSYEQYFGPGTRLTVT.

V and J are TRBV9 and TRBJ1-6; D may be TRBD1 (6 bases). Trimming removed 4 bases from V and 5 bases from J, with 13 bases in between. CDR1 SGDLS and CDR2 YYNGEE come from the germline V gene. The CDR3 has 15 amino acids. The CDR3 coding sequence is TGTGCCAGCAGCCTGACGGGACAACATAATTCACCCCTCCACTTT. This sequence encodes CASSLTGQHNSPLHF.

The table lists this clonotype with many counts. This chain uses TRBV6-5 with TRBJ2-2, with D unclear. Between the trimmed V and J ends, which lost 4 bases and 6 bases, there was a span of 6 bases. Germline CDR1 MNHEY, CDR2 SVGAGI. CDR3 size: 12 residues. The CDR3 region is CASSWGPGELFF. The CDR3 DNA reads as TGTGCCAGCAGTTGGGGTCCCGGGGAGCTGTTTTTT.

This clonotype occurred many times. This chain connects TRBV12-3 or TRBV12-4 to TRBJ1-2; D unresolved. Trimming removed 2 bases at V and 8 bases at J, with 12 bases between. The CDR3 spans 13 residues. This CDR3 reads CASSLRGSGGYTF. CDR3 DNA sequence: TGTGCCAGCAGTTTACGGGGATCGGGCGGCTACACCTTC.

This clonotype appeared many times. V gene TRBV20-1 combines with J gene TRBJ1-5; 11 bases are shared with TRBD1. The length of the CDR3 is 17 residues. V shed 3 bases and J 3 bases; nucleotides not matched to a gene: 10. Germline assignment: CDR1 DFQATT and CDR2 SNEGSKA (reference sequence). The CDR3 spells CSASLGTGQGANQPQHF. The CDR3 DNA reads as TGCAGTGCTAGCCTCGGGACCGGACAGGGGGCCAATCAGCCCCAGCATTTT.

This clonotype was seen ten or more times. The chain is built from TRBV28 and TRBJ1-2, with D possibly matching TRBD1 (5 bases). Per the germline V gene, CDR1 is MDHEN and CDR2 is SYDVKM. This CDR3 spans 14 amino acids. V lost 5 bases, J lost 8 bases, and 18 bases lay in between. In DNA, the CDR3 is TGTGCCAGCAGTAACGCGCCGGGGCCCCGGGGCTACACCTTC. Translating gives CASSNAPGPRGYTF.

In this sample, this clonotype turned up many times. The CDR3 loop is CASSLEQGAGETQYF. DNA of the CDR3: TGTGCCAGCAGTTTGGAACAGGGGGCCGGGGAGACCCAGTACTTC. The V call is TRBV28, the J call TRBJ2-5; 9 bases match TRBD1. V was clipped by 3 bases and J by 5 bases; unmatched bases: 7. This CDR3 has 15 amino acids. Germline loops: CDR1 MDHEN, CDR2 SYDVKM.

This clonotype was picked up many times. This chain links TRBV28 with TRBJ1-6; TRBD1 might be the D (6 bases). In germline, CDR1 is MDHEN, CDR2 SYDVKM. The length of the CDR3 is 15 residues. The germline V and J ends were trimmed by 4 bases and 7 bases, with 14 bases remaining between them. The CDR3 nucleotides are TGTGCCAGCAGTTCTAGGGGGGCTCGGAATTCACCCCTCCACTTT. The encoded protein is CASSSRGARNSPLHF.

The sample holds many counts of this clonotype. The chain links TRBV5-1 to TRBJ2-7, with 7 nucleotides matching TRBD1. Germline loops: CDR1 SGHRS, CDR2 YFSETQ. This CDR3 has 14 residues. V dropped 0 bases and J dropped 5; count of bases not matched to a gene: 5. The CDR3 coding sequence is TGCGCCAGCAGCTTGGACAGGGGTAAGGACGAGCAGTACTTC. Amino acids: CASSLDRGKDEQYF.

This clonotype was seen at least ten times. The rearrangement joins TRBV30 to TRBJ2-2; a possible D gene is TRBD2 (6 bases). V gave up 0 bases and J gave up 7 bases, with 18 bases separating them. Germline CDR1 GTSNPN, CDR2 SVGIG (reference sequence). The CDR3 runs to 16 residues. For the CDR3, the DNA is TGTGCCTGGAGTGTACGATCGGGAGCGGCCGGCGGGGAGCTGTTTTTT. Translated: CAWSVRSGAAGGELFF.

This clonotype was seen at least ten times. The CDR3 region is CASSFIGGTSGGYTF. CDR3 in DNA: TGTGCCAGCAGTTTCATAGGGGGCACGTCCGGAGGCTACACCTTC. This chain connects TRBV28 to TRBJ1-2; 7 bases align to TRBD1. CDR1 and CDR2 from the germline V gene are MDHEN and SYDVKM. CDR3 length: 15 amino acids. V lost 3 bases, J lost 8 bases, and 12 bases stayed unmatched.

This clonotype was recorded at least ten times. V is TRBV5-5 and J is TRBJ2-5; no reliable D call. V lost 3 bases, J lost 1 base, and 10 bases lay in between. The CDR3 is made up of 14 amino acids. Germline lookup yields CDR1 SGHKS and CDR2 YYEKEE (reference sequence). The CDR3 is CASSSRHGQETQYF. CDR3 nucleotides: TGTGCCAGCAGCTCCCGACATGGCCAAGAGACCCAGTACTTC. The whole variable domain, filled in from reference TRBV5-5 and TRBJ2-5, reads DAGVTQSPTHLIKTRGQQVTLRCSPISGHKSVSWYQQVLGQGPQFIFQYYEKEERGRGNFPDRFSARQFPNYSSELNVNALLLGDSALYLCASSSRHGQETQYFGPGTRLLVL.

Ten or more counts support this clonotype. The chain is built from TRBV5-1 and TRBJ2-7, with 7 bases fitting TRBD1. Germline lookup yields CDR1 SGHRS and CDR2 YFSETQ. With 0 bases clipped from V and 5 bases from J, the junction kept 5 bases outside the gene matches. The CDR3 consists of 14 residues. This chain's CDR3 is CASSLGTGSNEQYF. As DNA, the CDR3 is TGCGCCAGCAGCTTGGGGACAGGCTCAAACGAGCAGTACTTC.

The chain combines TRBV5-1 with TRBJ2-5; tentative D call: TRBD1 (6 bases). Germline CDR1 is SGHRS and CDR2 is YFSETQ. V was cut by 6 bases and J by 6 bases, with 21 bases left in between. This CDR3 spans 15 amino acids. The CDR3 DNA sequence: TGCGCCAGCACCATTGACAGGAGAGAGGCGAAGACCCAGTACTTC. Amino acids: CASTIDRREAKTQYF.

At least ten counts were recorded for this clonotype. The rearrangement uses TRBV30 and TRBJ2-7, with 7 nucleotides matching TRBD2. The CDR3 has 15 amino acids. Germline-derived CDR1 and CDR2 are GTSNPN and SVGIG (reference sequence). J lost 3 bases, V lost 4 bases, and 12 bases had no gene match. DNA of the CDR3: TGTGCCTGGACCGAACGGCTAGCGGCCGACTACGAGCAGTACTTC. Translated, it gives CAWTERLAADYEQYF.

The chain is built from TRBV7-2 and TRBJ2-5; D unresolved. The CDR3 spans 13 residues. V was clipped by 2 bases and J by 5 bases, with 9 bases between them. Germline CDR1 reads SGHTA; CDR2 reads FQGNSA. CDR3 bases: TGTGCCAGCAGCTTAATGACCCTGGAGACCCAGTACTTC. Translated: CASSLMTLETQYF.

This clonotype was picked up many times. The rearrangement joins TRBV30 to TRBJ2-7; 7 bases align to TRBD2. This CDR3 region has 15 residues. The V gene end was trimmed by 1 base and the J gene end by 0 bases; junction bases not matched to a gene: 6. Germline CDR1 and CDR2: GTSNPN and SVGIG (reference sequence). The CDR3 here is CAWSGTSDVSYEQYF. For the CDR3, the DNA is TGTGCCTGGAGTGGGACTAGTGATGTCTCCTACGAGCAGTACTTC.

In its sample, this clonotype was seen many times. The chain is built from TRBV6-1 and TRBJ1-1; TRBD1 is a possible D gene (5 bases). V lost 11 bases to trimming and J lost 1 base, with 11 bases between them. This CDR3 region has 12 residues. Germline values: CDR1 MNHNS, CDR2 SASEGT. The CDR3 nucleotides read TGTGCCGCAGGGAGGTCGAACACTGAAGCTTTCTTT. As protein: CAAGRSNTEAFF.